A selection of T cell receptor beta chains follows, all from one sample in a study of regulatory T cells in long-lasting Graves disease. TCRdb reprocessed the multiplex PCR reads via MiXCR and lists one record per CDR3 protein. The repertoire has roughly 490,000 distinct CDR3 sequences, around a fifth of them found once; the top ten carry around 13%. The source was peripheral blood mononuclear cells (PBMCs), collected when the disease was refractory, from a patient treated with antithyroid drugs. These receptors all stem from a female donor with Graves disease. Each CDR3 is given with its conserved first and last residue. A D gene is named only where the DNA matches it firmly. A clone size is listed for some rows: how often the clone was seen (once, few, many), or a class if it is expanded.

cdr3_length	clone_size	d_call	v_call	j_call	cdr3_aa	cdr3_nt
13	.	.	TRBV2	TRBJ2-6	CASSIPGANVLTF	TGTGCCAGCAGTATCCCGGGGGCCAACGTCCTGACTTTC
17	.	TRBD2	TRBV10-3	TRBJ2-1	CAISAHGGLAGANEQFF	TGTGCCATCAGTGCCCACGGAGGGCTAGCGGGAGCCAATGAGCAGTTCTTC
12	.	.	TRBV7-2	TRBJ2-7	CASKSGSYEQYF	TGTGCCAGCAAGAGCGGGTCCTACGAGCAGTACTTC
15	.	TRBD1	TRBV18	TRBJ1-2	CASSPGQGGDYGYTF	TGTGCCAGCTCACCTGGACAGGGGGGCGACTATGGCTACACCTTC
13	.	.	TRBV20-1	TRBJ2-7	CSASGQGGFEQYF	TGCAGTGCTAGCGGGCAGGGGGGCTTCGAGCAGTACTTC
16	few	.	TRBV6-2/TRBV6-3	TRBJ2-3	CASSYSIAGPPDTQYF	TGTGCCAGCAGTTACTCGATTGCGGGACCCCCAGATACGCAGTATTTT
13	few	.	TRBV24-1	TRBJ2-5	CATSSRVFETQYF	TGTGCCACGTCCTCCAGGGTTTTTGAGACCCAGTACTTC
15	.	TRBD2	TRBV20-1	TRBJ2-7	CSAGLAGGLSDEQYF	TGCAGTGCCGGCCTAGCGGGAGGTTTGTCTGACGAGCAGTACTTC
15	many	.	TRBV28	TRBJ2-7	CASSPTPGRNYEQYF	TGTGCCAGCAGTCCGACCCCGGGACGGAACTACGAGCAGTACTTC
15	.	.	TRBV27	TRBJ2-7	CASSLWPSASYEQYF	TGTGCCAGCAGTTTATGGCCTAGCGCCTCCTACGAGCAGTACTTC
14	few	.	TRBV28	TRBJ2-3	CASSQDGPTDTQYF	TGTGCCAGCAGCCAGGACGGTCCCACAGATACGCAGTATTTT
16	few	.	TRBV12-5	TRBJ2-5	CASGLVGQGWGETQYF	TGTGCTAGTGGTTTGGTAGGCCAGGGATGGGGAGAGACCCAGTACTTC
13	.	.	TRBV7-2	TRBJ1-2	CASSLRGDLGYTF	TGTGCCAGCAGCTTGCGGGGGGATCTCGGCTACACCTTC
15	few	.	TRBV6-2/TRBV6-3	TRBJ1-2	CASSSSEGGAYGYTF	TGTGCCAGCAGTTCATCGGAAGGGGGTGCCTATGGCTACACCTTC
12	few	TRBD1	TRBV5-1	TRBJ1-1	CAAHRGKDEAFF	TGCGCCGCCCACAGGGGAAAGGATGAAGCTTTCTTT
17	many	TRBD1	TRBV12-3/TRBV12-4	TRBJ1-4	CASSSGGGPDPNEKLFF	TGTGCCAGCAGTTCAGGGGGGGGGCCCGACCCTAATGAAAAACTGTTTTTT
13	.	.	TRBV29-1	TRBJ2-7	CSVEEVSSGEQYF	TGCAGCGTTGAAGAGGTGTCCTCCGGGGAGCAGTACTTC
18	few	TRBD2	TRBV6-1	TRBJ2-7	CASSSPLSTSGRVYEQYF	TGTGCCAGCAGCTCCCCGTTATCGACTAGCGGGAGAGTCTACGAGCAGTACTTC
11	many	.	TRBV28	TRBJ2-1	CASRGYNEQFF	TGTGCCAGCAGGGGCTACAATGAGCAGTTCTTC
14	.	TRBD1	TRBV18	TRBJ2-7	CASCPGTDHYEQYF	TGTGCCAGCTGCCCCGGGACAGATCATTACGAGCAGTACTTC
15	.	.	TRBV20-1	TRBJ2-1	CSARDGGSSYNEQFF	TGCAGTGCTAGAGACGGGGGCAGCTCCTACAATGAGCAGTTCTTC
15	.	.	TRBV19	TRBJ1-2	CASSPAGAGNYGYTF	TGTGCCAGTAGTCCCGCGGGGGCAGGGAACTATGGCTACACCTTC
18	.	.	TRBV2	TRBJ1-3	CASWGRHGAPISGNTIYF	TGTGCCAGCTGGGGGCGACACGGGGCCCCGATTTCTGGAAACACCATATATTTT
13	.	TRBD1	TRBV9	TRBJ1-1	CASSPGTDTEAFF	TGTGCCAGCAGCCCCGGGACAGACACTGAAGCTTTCTTT
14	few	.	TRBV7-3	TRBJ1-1	CASSLTGGAAEAFF	TGTGCCAGCAGCTTAACTGGGGGAGCGGCTGAAGCTTTCTTT
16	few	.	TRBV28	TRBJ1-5	CASSPPGGAGNQPQHF	TGTGCCAGCAGTCCTCCGGGGGGCGCGGGCAATCAGCCCCAGCATTTT
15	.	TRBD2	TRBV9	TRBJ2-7	CASSVEGRAGDEQYF	TGTGCCAGCAGCGTAGAGGGCAGGGCGGGAGACGAGCAGTACTTC
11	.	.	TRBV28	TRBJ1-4	CAGSLGEKLFF	TGTGCCGGCAGTTTGGGAGAAAAACTGTTTTTT
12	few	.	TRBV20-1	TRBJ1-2	CSALRGGFGYTF	TGCAGTGCACTCCGGGGAGGGTTTGGCTACACCTTC
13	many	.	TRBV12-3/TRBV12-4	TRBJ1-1	CASRPDGLTEAFF	TGTGCCAGCAGACCAGATGGCCTCACTGAAGCTTTCTTT
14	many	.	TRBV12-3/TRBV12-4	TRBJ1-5	CASSSGAFNQPQHF	TGTGCCAGCAGTTCCGGGGCCTTTAATCAGCCCCAGCATTTT
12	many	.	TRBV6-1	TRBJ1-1	CASTGWNTEAFF	TGTGCCAGCACAGGCTGGAACACTGAAGCTTTCTTT
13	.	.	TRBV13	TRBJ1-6	CASSQGDNSPLHF	TGTGCCAGCAGCCAGGGAGATAATTCACCCCTCCACTTT
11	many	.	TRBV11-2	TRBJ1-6	CASSTHSPLHF	TGTGCCAGCAGCACACATTCACCCCTCCACTTT
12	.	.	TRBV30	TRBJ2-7	CAWSEGGSEQYF	TGTGCCTGGAGTGAGGGGGGCTCCGAGCAGTACTTC
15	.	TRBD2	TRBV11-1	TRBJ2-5	CASSAFGTIKETQYF	TGTGCCAGCAGCGCCTTCGGGACTATAAAAGAGACCCAGTACTTC
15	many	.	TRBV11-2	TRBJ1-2	CASSLGREYNYGYTF	TGTGCCAGCAGCTTGGGCAGGGAGTATAACTATGGCTACACCTTC
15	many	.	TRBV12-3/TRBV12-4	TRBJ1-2	CASSLAPTQDYGYTF	TGTGCCAGCAGTTTAGCGCCTACACAGGACTATGGCTACACCTTC
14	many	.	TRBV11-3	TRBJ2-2	CASKGSPNTGELFF	TGTGCCAGCAAGGGGAGCCCGAACACCGGGGAGCTGTTTTTT
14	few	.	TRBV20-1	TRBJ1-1	CSARLNRVSTEAFF	TGCAGTGCTAGACTGAACAGGGTTTCCACTGAAGCTTTCTTT
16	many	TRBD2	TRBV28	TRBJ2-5	CASSSRTSGSLETQYF	TGTGCCAGCAGTTCAAGGACTAGCGGGAGCTTGGAGACCCAGTACTTC
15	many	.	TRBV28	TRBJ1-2	CASSLMGDGFYGYTF	TGTGCCAGCAGTTTAATGGGAGACGGATTCTATGGCTACACCTTC
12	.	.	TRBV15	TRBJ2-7	CATSRDGGLQYF	TGTGCCACCAGCAGAGATGGTGGGTTGCAGTACTTC
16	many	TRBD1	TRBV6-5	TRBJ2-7	CASSYGGTGDTYEQYF	TGTGCCAGCAGTTACGGGGGGACAGGGGATACCTACGAGCAGTACTTC
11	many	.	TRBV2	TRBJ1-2	CVIGGSDGYTF	TGTGTCATAGGGGGGTCCGATGGCTACACCTTC
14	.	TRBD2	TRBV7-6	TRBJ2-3	CASSWTSGVDTQYF	TGTGCCAGCAGCTGGACTAGCGGGGTAGATACGCAGTATTTT
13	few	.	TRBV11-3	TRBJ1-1	CASGTGTNTEAFF	TGTGCCAGCGGAACAGGGACGAACACTGAAGCTTTCTTT
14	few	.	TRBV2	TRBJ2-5	CASSPPGAAETQYF	TGTGCCAGCAGCCCCCCGGGGGCGGCGGAGACCCAGTACTTC